This entry features one TCR beta chain sequence. Its specificity is not known. The data derive from a study of a mutant IDH1 vaccine in newly diagnosed glioma. Time point described: week 47, end of study. The study gave 300 ug of mutant IDH1 20-mer peptide per vaccine dose, with topical imiquimod. The V gene's germline CDR1 is GTSNPN and CDR2 SVGIG (reference sequence). Trimming stripped 1 base from V and 4 bases from J, with 3 bases between. This CDR3 has 11 amino acids. TCRdb keeps only in-frame clones here, not all; method: immunoSEQ multiplex PCR. Here the sample spans tens of thousands of clones, less than 65% being singletons.

The sequence came from a middle-aged man with glioma. Some clones in this sample may be carry-over from other donors' samples. Source: peripheral blood mononuclear cells (PBMCs), taken from a glioma patient whose treatment included an IDH1 peptide vaccine. The J gene is TRBJ2-3, the V gene TRBV30, with D hard to call. The CDR3 sequence is CAWSGADTQYF. CDR3 nucleotides: TGTGCCTGGAGTGGGGCAGATACGCAGTATTTT.